This T cell receptor beta chain came from a study of regulatory dendritic cells for organ transplantation. The table came from immunoSEQ multiplex PCR; TCRdb's copy has only in-frame clones and leaves some out. Of some 29,000 clones detected, about four fifths appear once; the ten largest clones hold about 0.095%. Sequenced input: naive CD4+ T cells from blood. The subset: CD45RA+ naive T cells. This clonotype was obtained from a human donor in good health.

The CDR3 sequence: CASSLLDTEAFF. The DNA for the CDR3 is TGTGCCAGCAGCTTGCTCGACACTGAAGCTTTCTTT. The chain links TRBV5-4 to TRBJ1-1; no reliable D call. Germline V lookup: CDR1 SGHNT, CDR2 YYREEE (reference sequence). The germline V and J ends were trimmed by 1 base and 3 bases, with 4 bases remaining between them. CDR3 length equals 12 residues.